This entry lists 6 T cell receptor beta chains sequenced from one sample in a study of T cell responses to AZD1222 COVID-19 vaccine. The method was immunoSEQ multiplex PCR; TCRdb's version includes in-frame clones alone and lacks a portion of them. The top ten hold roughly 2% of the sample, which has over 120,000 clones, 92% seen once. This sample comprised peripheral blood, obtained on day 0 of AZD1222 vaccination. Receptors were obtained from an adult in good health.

In nucleotides, the CDR3 is TGTGCCAGCAGTCCCACAGGGATCAGCAATCAGCCCCAGCATTTT. Its translation is CASSPTGISNQPQHF. The chain joins TRBV7-9 to TRBJ1-5; D may be TRBD1 (6 bases). Looked up from germline, CDR1 is SEHNR and CDR2 is FQNEAQ (reference sequence). Trimming cost V 6 bases and J 1 base, with 13 bases left between them. The CDR3 covers 15 residues.

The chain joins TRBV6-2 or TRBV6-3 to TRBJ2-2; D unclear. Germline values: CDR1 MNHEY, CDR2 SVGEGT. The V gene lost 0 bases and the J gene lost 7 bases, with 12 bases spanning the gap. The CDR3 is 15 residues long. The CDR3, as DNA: TGTGCCAGCAGTTACTCGAAGATGCGCGGCGGGGAGCTGTTTTTT. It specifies CASSYSKMRGGELFF.

The CDR3 sequence is CASSYRTGDEQYF. As DNA, the CDR3 is TGTGCCAGTAGTTACAGGACAGGGGACGAGCAGTACTTC. The chain links TRBV19 to TRBJ2-7, with 9 nucleotides matching TRBD1. Germline lookup yields CDR1 LNHDA and CDR2 SQIVND (reference sequence). This CDR3 has 13 amino acids. V dropped 5 bases and J dropped 5; count of bases not matched to a gene: 4.

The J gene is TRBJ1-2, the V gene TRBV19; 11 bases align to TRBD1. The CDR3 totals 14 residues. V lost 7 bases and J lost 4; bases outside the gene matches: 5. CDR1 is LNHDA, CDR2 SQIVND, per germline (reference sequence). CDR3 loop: CASNQDRGPYGYTF. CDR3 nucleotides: TGTGCCAGTAACCAGGACAGGGGGCCCTATGGCTACACCTTC.

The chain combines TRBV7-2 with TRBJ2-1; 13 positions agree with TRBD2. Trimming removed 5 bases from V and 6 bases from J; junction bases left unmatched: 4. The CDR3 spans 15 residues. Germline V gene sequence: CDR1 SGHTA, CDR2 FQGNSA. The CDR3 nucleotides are TGTGCCAGCAGCCAGACTAGCGGGGGGCCCAATGAGCAGTTCTTC. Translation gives CASSQTSGGPNEQFF.

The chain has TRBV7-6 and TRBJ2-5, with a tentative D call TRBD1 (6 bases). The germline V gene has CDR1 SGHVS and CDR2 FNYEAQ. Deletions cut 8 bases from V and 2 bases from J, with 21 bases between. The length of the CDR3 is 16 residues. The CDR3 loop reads CASQGLVPGTQETQYF. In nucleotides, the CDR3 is TGTGCCAGCCAAGGACTTGTACCCGGGACACAAGAGACCCAGTACTTC.